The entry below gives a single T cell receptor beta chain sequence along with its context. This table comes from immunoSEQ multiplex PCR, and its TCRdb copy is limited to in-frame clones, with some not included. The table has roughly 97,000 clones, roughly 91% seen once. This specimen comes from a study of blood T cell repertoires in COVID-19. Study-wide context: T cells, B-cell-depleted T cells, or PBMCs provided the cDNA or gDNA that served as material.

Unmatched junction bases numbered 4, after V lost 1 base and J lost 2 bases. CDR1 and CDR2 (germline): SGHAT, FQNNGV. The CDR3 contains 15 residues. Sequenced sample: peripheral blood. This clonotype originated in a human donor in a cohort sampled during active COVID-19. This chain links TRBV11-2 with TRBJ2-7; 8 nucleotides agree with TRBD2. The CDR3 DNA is TGTGCCAGCAGCTTAGGTCTAGCGGGCACCTACGAGCAGTACTTC. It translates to CASSLGLAGTYEQYF.